The 13 T cell receptor beta chains below all came from one sample that was sequenced in a study of OX40 agonist ivuxolimab in advanced cancers. The table came from immunoSEQ multiplex PCR; TCRdb's copy has only in-frame clones and leaves some out. The sample carries about 17,000 clones, around 80% recorded once. Sample: CD4+ or CD8+ T cells sorted from blood, taken in a trial of the OX40 agonist ivuxolimab. The receptors originated from an adult with an advanced solid tumor such as melanoma, head and neck, liver or kidney cancer.

The chain uses TRBV2 and TRBJ2-2; no clear D gene. The CDR3 length is 11 residues. The germline V and J ends were trimmed by 8 bases and 6 bases, with 7 bases remaining between them. Looked up from germline, CDR1 is SNHLY and CDR2 is FYNNEI. For the CDR3, the DNA is TGTGCCAGCTCCCTACCCGGGGAGCTGTTTTTT. Protein: CASSLPGELFF.

The V gene is TRBV7-9, the J gene TRBJ1-3; no reliable D call. V lost 3 bases, J lost 0 bases, and 9 bases lay in between. Germline CDR1 is SEHNR and CDR2 is FQNEAQ (reference sequence). There are 15 residues in the CDR3. The DNA for the CDR3 is TGTGCCAGCAGCTTGGATGGGCCCTCTGGAAACACCATATATTTT. Its translation: CASSLDGPSGNTIYF.

This chain links TRBV7-7 with TRBJ2-7; D unresolved. The germline V gene has CDR1 SSHAT and CDR2 FNYEAQ (reference sequence). V lost 5 bases and J 4 bases, leaving 9 bases between the germline ends. The CDR3 has 12 residues. CDR3 nucleotides: TGTGCCAGCAGCGCCCTACGGTACGAGCAGTACTTC. It is translated as CASSALRYEQYF.

The J gene is TRBJ2-3, the V gene TRBV2; TRBD1 is a possible D gene (6 bases). Germline V gene sequence: CDR1 SNHLY, CDR2 FYNNEI. This CDR3 is 17 amino acids long. Deletions cut 6 bases from V and 1 base from J, with 20 bases between. CDR3 sequence reads: CASSPHRASPRTDTQYF. CDR3 nucleotide sequence: TGTGCCAGCAGCCCTCACAGGGCCAGCCCCCGCACAGATACGCAGTATTTT.

This chain links TRBV12-5 with TRBJ2-3, with no clear D. Germline V gene data show CDR1 as LGHNT and CDR2 as FRNRAP. The CDR3 consists of 15 residues. The V gene lost 2 bases and the J gene lost 2 bases, with 11 bases spanning the gap. This CDR3 is CASGLSDTSTDTQYF. The CDR3 DNA follows: TGTGCTAGTGGTTTGTCCGATACATCCACAGATACGCAGTATTTT.

This clone has a handful of counts. The genes are TRBV27 and TRBJ2-1; the match to TRBD2 covers 7 bases. Losses at the gene ends were 6 bases for V and 6 bases for J; bases not matched to a gene: 11. Germline CDR1 is MNHEY and CDR2 is SMNVEV (reference sequence). The CDR3 contains 15 residues. The CDR3 nucleotides are TGTGCCAGCAGCACCAAGCGGGAAAGGGGCAATGAGCAGTTCTTC. Amino acids: CASSTKRERGNEQFF.

The rearrangement links TRBV14 to TRBJ2-7, with TRBD2 identical over 7 bases. The CDR3 loop spans 15 amino acids. V trimming: 0 bases; J trimming: 4 bases; junction bases outside the gene matches: 6. CDR1 is SGHDN and CDR2 is FVKESK in the germline V gene. Here the CDR3 DNA reads TGTGCCAGCAGCCAAGACTGGGGGAGGGCTTACGAGCAGTACTTC. It yields the protein CASSQDWGRAYEQYF.

This chain connects TRBV5-5 to TRBJ2-7; TRBD1 is a possible D gene (5 bases). CDR3 length: 16 amino acids. V was clipped by 1 base and J by 0 bases, with 14 bases between them. The germline V gene encodes CDR1 SGHKS and CDR2 YYEKEE (reference sequence). For the CDR3, the DNA is TGTGCCAGCAGCTTGCGTCACAGGCCCTACTCCTACGAGCAGTACTTC. Protein: CASSLRHRPYSYEQYF.

This clone is a singleton in its sample. The chain links TRBV27 to TRBJ2-7; D is unresolved. The CDR3 is 12 amino acids. V was cut by 5 bases and J by 2 bases, with 7 bases left in between. The germline V gene has CDR1 MNHEY and CDR2 SMNVEV (reference sequence). The CDR3 is CASSPGPYEQYF. DNA of the CDR3: TGTGCCAGCAGTCCCGGGCCCTACGAGCAGTACTTC.

The chain couples TRBV5-6 to TRBJ2-7; tentatively, D is TRBD2 (6 bases). Germline CDR1 and CDR2: SGHDT and YYEEEE. This CDR3 region has 13 residues. V was cut by 6 bases and J by 2 bases, with 12 bases left in between. The CDR3 nucleotides are TGTGCCAGCAACCGGGAGAGTACCTACGAGCAGTACTTC. Residues: CASNRESTYEQYF.

The J gene is TRBJ2-5, the V gene TRBV5-1, with TRBD2 matching over 10 bases. Trimming cost V 0 bases and J 6 bases; bases outside gene matches: 11. The CDR3 covers 17 residues. CDR1 is SGHRS, CDR2 YFSETQ, per germline. The CDR3 coding sequence is TGCGCCAGCAGCTTGGACTTTAGCGGGGGGTCCAAACAGACCCAGTACTTC. It is translated as CASSLDFSGGSKQTQYF.

The genes are TRBV28 and TRBJ1-1; 10 nucleotides line up with TRBD1. This CDR3 has 16 residues. V shed 7 bases, J shed 0 bases, and the junction held 8 bases outside the gene matches. Germline V gene lookup returns CDR1 MDHEN and CDR2 SYDVKM. The chain's CDR3 is CASIVGTGALNTEAFF. Here the CDR3 DNA reads TGTGCCAGCATTGTGGGGACAGGGGCCTTGAACACTGAAGCTTTCTTT.

The chain recombines TRBV27 with TRBJ2-1, with D perhaps matching TRBD1 (5 bases). Looked up from germline, CDR1 is MNHEY and CDR2 is SMNVEV (reference sequence). Trimming removed 6 bases from V and 2 bases from J, with 17 bases in between. The CDR3 contains 16 residues. CDR3 amino acids: CASSSHKTVPYNEQFF. The CDR3, as DNA: TGTGCCAGCAGCTCCCATAAGACAGTCCCCTACAATGAGCAGTTCTTC.